The 3 T cell receptor beta chains reported below all come from one sample, sequenced in a study of regulatory T cells in long-lasting Graves disease. Assembly of TCR beta libraries relied on iRepertoire HTBI primers together with Arm-PCR of CDR3 regions. TCRdb used MiXCR to reprocess the multiplex PCR reads, holding one entry per CDR3 protein. The sample lists 550,000 to 600,000 distinct CDR3 sequences; 15% to 20% were seen once. Time point defined: newly diagnosed GD, antithyroid drugs for less than 3 months. Following extraction of RNA from PBMCs, that RNA was used to make the TCR library. These sequences were also reported in another study, on T cells in Graves' hyperthyroidism and ophthalmopathy.

This material consisted of peripheral blood mononuclear cells (PBMCs), taken at new diagnosis, from a patient treated with antithyroid drugs. The receptors were gathered from a man between 18 and 35 years old with Graves disease.

Ten or more counts support this clonotype. The CDR3 sequence is CASSPVAGGVYEQYF. Written as DNA, the CDR3 is TGCGCCAGCAGCCCAGTAGCGGGAGGGGTCTACGAGCAGTACTTC. V usage is TRBV5-1 and J usage is TRBJ2-7, with 11 bases matching TRBD2. The CDR3 contains 15 residues. With 4 bases clipped from V and 3 bases from J, the junction kept 6 bases outside the gene matches. CDR1 and CDR2 from the germline V gene are SGHRS and YFSETQ.

This clonotype was counted between two and nine times. The chain uses TRBV7-3 and TRBJ1-2; perhaps TRBD1 as D (6 bases). V lost 5 bases to trimming and J lost 8 bases, with 18 bases between them. Germline CDR1 and CDR2: SGHTA and FQGTGA. CDR3 length: 14 amino acids. The CDR3 DNA reads as TGTGCCAGCAGCCGACAGGAGTCCCAAGGGGGCTACACCTTC. Translated, it gives CASSRQESQGGYTF. The whole variable domain, filled in from reference TRBV7-3 and TRBJ1-2, reads GAGVSQTPSNKVTEKGKYVELRCDPISGHTALYWYRQSLGQGPEFLIYFQGTGAADDSGLPNDRFFAVRPEGSVSTLKIQRTERGDSAVYLCASSRQESQGGYTFGSGTRLTVV.

On this clonotype itself: It may be a read error: a sequence one base away is much more abundant. The chain recombines TRBV7-9 with TRBJ2-1; TRBD1 matches at 7 bases. Germline V gene lookup returns CDR1 SEHNR and CDR2 FQNEAQ (reference sequence). V lost 5 bases and J lost 10; bases outside the gene matches: 11. The CDR3 runs 14 residues. In DNA form, the CDR3 reads TGTGCCAGCAGCACTGCGGACAGGAATTTCGAGCAGTTCTTC. Encoded protein: CASSTADRNFEQFF.